A single sample gave rise to the 30 T cell receptor beta chains below, sequenced in a study of blood T cells in healthy people across ages. A sample-barcoded 5' primer and a J-beta primer mix were used in a second PCR of roughly 6 to 11 cycles. From the 5' RACE reads, TCRdb called clonotypes with MiXCR, one entry per CDR3 protein. The sample shows about 800,000 distinct CDR3 sequences, about 62% of them seen only once. The source material was blood. The receptors stem from a man in his thirties or forties in good health.

The chain combines TRBV30 with TRBJ1-2, with D possibly matching TRBD1 (5 bases). Germline-derived CDR1 and CDR2 are GTSNPN and SVGIG (reference sequence). V was cut by 8 bases and J by 5 bases, with 12 bases left in between. This CDR3 is 11 amino acids long. The CDR3 sequence is CAGREPYGYTF. In nucleotides, the CDR3 is TGTGCCGGCAGGGAGCCGTATGGCTACACCTTC.

This clonotype was detected only once. The chain links TRBV12-3 or TRBV12-4 to TRBJ2-4; the D gene could be TRBD1 or TRBD2 (6 bases each). The CDR3 runs 14 residues. The V and J ends lost 4 bases and 13 bases respectively, with 20 bases between them. CDR3 region: CASSSDGWRGEQYF. The CDR3 DNA sequence: TGTGCCAGCAGTTCCGACGGATGGAGGGGGGAGCAGTACTTC.

The chain combines TRBV1 with TRBJ2-3; TRBD1 is the table's D call, not checked against the DNA. TRBV1 is flagged as a pseudogene. The CDR3 consists of 16 residues. CDR3 amino acids: CTSSQPRDRCWDTQYF. The CDR3 nucleotides are TGCACCAGCAGCCAACCCCGGGACAGGTGTTGGGATACGCAGTATTTT.

The rearrangement links TRBV28 to TRBJ1-2, with D possibly TRBD1 on 6 matching bases. This CDR3 region has 13 residues. V was pared by 10 bases and J by 4 bases, with 16 bases between. Germline-derived CDR1 and CDR2 are MDHEN and SYDVKM. CDR3: CATQGQPTYGYTF. The CDR3 DNA reads as TGTGCCACCCAAGGACAGCCGACCTATGGCTACACCTTC.

V and J are TRBV20-1 and TRBJ2-5; 12 bases are shared with TRBD2. The J call is doubtful: the DNA matches TRBJ2-7 better. Looked up from germline, CDR1 is DFQATT and CDR2 is SNEGSKA (reference sequence). The CDR3 extends over 15 amino acids. The CDR3 DNA reads as TGCAGTGCTAGCCCCACTAGCGGGGGGTATAGCGAGCAGTACTTC. This gives the protein CSASPTSGGYSEQYF.

This clonotype was observed many times. The chain uses TRBV7-2 and TRBJ2-5; D remains ambiguous. The CDR3 spans 13 residues. Trimming left V 5 bases short and J 5 bases short, with 12 bases between. Germline V gene sequence: CDR1 SGHTA, CDR2 FQGNSA. In DNA, the CDR3 is TGTGCCAGCAGCGAGCAGCTCCGGGAGACCCAGTACTTC. It codes for CASSEQLRETQYF.

The V and J genes are TRBV3-1 and TRBJ1-5, with no clear D. CDR3 length: 14 amino acids. Germline CDR1 LGHDT, CDR2 YNNKEL (reference sequence). Trimming left V 0 bases short and J 7 bases short, with 10 bases between. For the CDR3, the DNA is TGTGCCAGCAGCCAAGATCAGATGGGCCAGCCCCAGCATTTT. Its protein product is CASSQDQMGQPQHF. The whole variable domain, remainder taken from reference TRBV3-1 and TRBJ1-5, is DTAVSQTPKYLVTQMGNDKSIKCEQNLGHDTMYWYKQDSKKFLKIMFSYNNKELIINETVPNRFSPKSPDKAHLNLHINSLELGDSAVYFCASSQDQMGQPQHFGDGTRLSIL.

The rearrangement joins TRBV7-2 to TRBJ1-1, with D tentatively TRBD1 (6 bases). Germline CDR1 reads SGHTA; CDR2 reads FQGNSA. V dropped 4 bases and J dropped 10 bases, with 19 bases sitting between them. The CDR3 is 14 amino acids. The CDR3 nucleotides are TGTGCCAGCAGCTCCACCCGGCTTTCAGGGGTAGCTTTCTTT. Residues: CASSSTRLSGVAFF.

This chain joins TRBV10-3 and TRBJ1-6; D is uncertain. Trimming took 10 bases from V and 3 from J, leaving 19 bases between them. CDR1 and CDR2 (germline): ENHRY, SYGVKD. The CDR3 covers 16 residues. The CDR3 bases are TGTGCCACAGGCCGAGAAGAGCCTAACTATAATTCACCCCTCCACTTT. It is translated as CATGREEPNYNSPLHF.

This sequence joins TRBV5-1 and TRBJ2-1, with D maybe TRBD2 (6 bases). Deletions cut 0 bases from V and 0 bases from J, with 7 bases between. There are 15 residues in the CDR3. Germline V gene lookup returns CDR1 SGHRS and CDR2 YFSETQ. This chain's CDR3 is CASSLGDSSYNEQFF. CDR3 in DNA: TGCGCCAGCAGCTTGGGGGACTCCTCCTACAATGAGCAGTTCTTC.

CDR3 region: CASSEGQQGVYTEAFF. CDR3 coding DNA: TGTGCCAGCAGTGAAGGGCAACAGGGGGTGTACACTGAAGCTTTCTTT. V is TRBV2 and J is TRBJ1-1, with 8 bases aligning to TRBD1. Trimming removed 1 base from V and 3 bases from J; junction bases left unmatched: 7. This CDR3 is built from 16 residues. Germline V gene sequence: CDR1 SNHLY, CDR2 FYNNEI. The full variable domain, in which reference TRBV2 and TRBJ1-1 provide the parts outside the CDR3, is EPEVTQTPSHQVTQMGQEVILRCVPISNHLYFYWYRQILGQKVEFLVSFYNNEISEKSEIFDDQFSVERPDGSNFTLKIRSTKLEDSAMYFCASSEGQQGVYTEAFFGQGTRLTVV.

V gene TRBV7-9 combines with J gene TRBJ2-4; D gene ambiguous. The J call is uncertain, as TRBJ2-7 better fits the DNA end. This CDR3 is built from 14 residues. Germline CDR1 SEHNR, CDR2 FQNEAQ (reference sequence). The CDR3, as DNA: TGTGCCAGCAGCTTCGCCGCCGTGACCTACGAGCAGTACTTC. Residues: CASSFAAVTYEQYF.

This clonotype was recorded a few times. This rearrangement joins TRBV29-1 to TRBJ2-3; TRBD1 agrees at 8 bases. The CDR3 sequence is 14 residues long. Germline V lookup: CDR1 SQVTM, CDR2 ANQGSEA. After removal of 6 bases from V and 6 bases from J, the junction contained 11 bases not matched to a gene. CDR3 in DNA: TGCAGCGTCGTACCGGGACAGGACAGGGATACGCAGTATTTT. Translating gives CSVVPGQDRDTQYF.

This clonotype was seen a handful of times. This chain uses TRBV28 with TRBJ2-7; 9 bases are shared with TRBD2. Germline V gives CDR1 MDHEN, CDR2 SYDVKM. The length of the CDR3 is 17 residues. The junction had 13 bases not matched to a gene; V was cut back by 3 bases and J by 4 bases. As DNA, the CDR3 is TGTGCCAGCAGTTTTAGTTTAAAGCGGGAGGCGGAGTACGAGCAGTACTTC. Its translation is CASSFSLKREAEYEQYF.

V gene TRBV14 combines with J gene TRBJ2-4; tentatively, D is TRBD1 or TRBD2 (5 bases each). Trimming shortened V by 1 base and J by 13 bases, and 14 bases separated the two germline ends. The CDR3 runs 13 residues. Germline V gene sequence: CDR1 SGHDN, CDR2 FVKESK. The DNA of the CDR3 is TGTGCCAGCAGCCAAGTTTACCGAGGGGAGCAGTACTTC. Protein sequence: CASSQVYRGEQYF.

V is TRBV28 and J is TRBJ2-1; D is perhaps TRBD2 (7 bases). The V end was cut by 4 bases, the J end by 8 bases, with 12 bases between. The CDR3 is 13 residues long. Germline V gene lookup returns CDR1 MDHEN and CDR2 SYDVKM. The CDR3 here is CASSSGGQYEQFF. CDR3 DNA sequence: TGTGCCAGCAGTTCGGGGGGACAATATGAGCAGTTCTTC.

The chain recombines TRBV7-9 with TRBJ2-6; D may correspond to TRBD1 or TRBD2 (5 bases each). Germline V gene sequence: CDR1 SEHNR, CDR2 FQNEAQ (reference sequence). Between the trimmed V and J ends, which lost 1 base and 1 base, there was a span of 11 bases. CDR3 length equals 17 residues. The CDR3 sequence: CASSLEGRRSGANVLTF. The CDR3 DNA reads TGTGCCAGCAGCTTAGAGGGACGAAGGTCTGGGGCCAACGTCCTGACTTTC.

For this clonotype: A much more abundant neighbour one base away suggests this may be a read error. The chain has TRBV12-3 or TRBV12-4 and TRBJ2-5; 8 positions match TRBD1. The CDR3 covers 13 residues. The ends lost 6 bases at V and 4 bases at J; junction bases unmatched: 4. This CDR3 reads CASRLDRAETQYF. The CDR3 DNA reads as TGTGCCAGCAGGCTGGACAGGGCAGAGACCCAGTACTTC.

Points on this clonotype: A read error may explain this, as a much larger clone is one base away. The chain joins TRBV20-1 to TRBJ1-2; 8 positions match TRBD1. CDR3 length: 14 residues. Germline loops: CDR1 DFQATT, CDR2 SNEGSKA (reference sequence). The CDR3 DNA follows: TGCGGTGCCTACGCGGGACAGGTTAACTATGGCTACACCTTC. Amino acids: CGAYAGQVNYGYTF.

The genes are TRBV7-2 and TRBJ2-3; no reliable D call. Germline CDR1 is SGHTA and CDR2 is FQGNSA. The CDR3 runs to 15 residues. V dropped 1 base and J dropped 1 base, with 9 bases sitting between them. CDR3 region: CASSLGSGGTDTQYF. For the CDR3, the DNA is TGTGCCAGCAGCTTAGGCTCAGGCGGCACAGATACGCAGTATTTT.

This clonotype was seen more than once but under ten times. Here the CDR3 DNA reads TGCAGCGTCCACGGGACAGGGAGCGCAGATACGCAGTATTTT. This gives the protein CSVHGTGSADTQYF. This chain uses TRBV29-1 with TRBJ2-3; TRBD1 agrees at 9 bases. Germline V lookup: CDR1 SQVTM, CDR2 ANQGSEA. This CDR3 region has 14 residues. With 6 bases clipped from V and 4 bases from J, the junction kept 8 bases outside the gene matches.

V and J are TRBV5-1 and TRBJ2-1; the match to TRBD2 covers 11 bases. V lost 2 bases to trimming and J lost 7 bases; unmatched junction nucleotides: 5. In germline, CDR1 is SGHRS, CDR2 YFSETQ. The CDR3 covers 15 residues. The CDR3: CASSLGSGRVNEQFF. The CDR3 DNA is TGCGCCAGCAGCTTAGGTAGCGGGAGGGTTAATGAGCAGTTCTTC. The whole variable domain, remainder taken from reference TRBV5-1 and TRBJ2-1, is KAGVTQTPRYLIKTRGQQVTLSCSPISGHRSVSWYQQTPGQGLQFLFEYFSETQRNKGNFPGRFSGRQFSNSRSEMNVSTLELGDSALYLCASSLGSGRVNEQFFGPGTRLTVL.

The chain combines TRBV3-1 with TRBJ1-6; the match to TRBD1 covers 7 bases. This CDR3 region has 16 residues. V shed 0 bases and J 7 bases; nucleotides not matched to a gene: 6. The germline V gene has CDR1 LGHDT and CDR2 YNNKEL (reference sequence). The CDR3 region is CASSQDPGRGNSPLHF. CDR3 sequence (DNA): TGTGCCAGCAGCCAAGATCCCGGCAGGGGGAATTCACCCCTCCACTTT.

The rearrangement uses TRBV4-3 and TRBJ2-3; 8 bases map to TRBD1. This CDR3 is 19 amino acids long. J gave up 2 bases and V 0 bases, and 13 bases lay outside the gene matches. CDR1 and CDR2 from the germline V gene are LGHNA and YSLEER. The CDR3 spells CASSQDHIGDRGYTDTQYF. For the CDR3, the DNA is TGCGCCAGCAGCCAAGATCATATCGGAGACAGGGGTTACACAGATACGCAGTATTTT.

V is TRBV9 and J is TRBJ2-5; TRBD1 might be the D (6 bases). The last part of the DNA fits TRBJ2-7 better; the J call may be wrong. Germline-derived CDR1 and CDR2 are SGDLS and YYNGEE. The CDR3 is 14 amino acids. The CDR3 is CASSVARGNSEQYF. CDR3 DNA sequence: TGTGCCAGCAGCGTAGCTAGGGGGAACTCCGAGCAGTACTTC.

The V gene is TRBV28, the J gene TRBJ2-3; D possibly corresponds to TRBD2 (6 bases). Germline V gives CDR1 MDHEN, CDR2 SYDVKM. The CDR3 length is 13 residues. The DNA of the CDR3 is TGTGCTATCAAGGAGGGGACTGGCAATACGCAGTATTTT. It specifies CAIKEGTGNTQYF. Full variable domain (rest looked up from reference TRBV28 and TRBJ2-3): DVKVTQSSRYLVKRTGEKVFLECVQDMDHENMFWYRQDPGLGLRLIYFSYDVKMKEKGDIPEGYSVSREKKERFSLILESASTNQTSMYLCAIKEGTGNTQYFGPGTRLTVL.

This clonotype has more than one count but fewer than ten. The chain recombines TRBV7-2 with TRBJ2-1, with D possibly called TRBD1 or TRBD2 (5 bases each). Germline-derived CDR1 and CDR2 are SGHTA and FQGNSA. The V gene lost 4 bases and the J gene lost 6 bases, with 13 bases spanning the gap. The CDR3 is made up of 14 amino acids. DNA of the CDR3: TGTGCCAGCAGCTGGGGGAGAGTTGGCAATGAGCAGTTCTTC. The encoded protein is CASSWGRVGNEQFF.

This chain uses TRBV20-1 with TRBJ2-4; the match to TRBD2 covers 8 bases. This CDR3 region has 14 residues. Trimming removed 0 bases from V and 7 bases from J; junction bases left unmatched: 5. Germline V gives CDR1 DFQATT, CDR2 SNEGSKA (reference sequence). The chain's CDR3 is CSAREGTSFNIQYF. CDR3 DNA sequence: TGCAGTGCTAGAGAAGGGACTAGTTTCAACATTCAGTACTTC.

The chain recombines TRBV7-2 with TRBJ2-3; D remains unclear. Germline CDR1 reads SGHTA; CDR2 reads FQGNSA. Trimming took 2 bases from V and 0 from J, leaving 9 bases between them. There are 15 residues in the CDR3. CDR3 nucleotide sequence: TGTGCCAGCAGCTTACAGTCTACTAGCACAGATACGCAGTATTTT. It encodes CASSLQSTSTDTQYF.

This clonotype was seen a few times. The chain combines TRBV29-1 with TRBJ2-7; possibly TRBD1 or TRBD2 for D (5 bases each). Germline CDR1 and CDR2: SQVTM and ANQGSEA. The CDR3 extends over 12 amino acids. Trimming cost V 5 bases and J 1 base, with 9 bases left between them. CDR3 in amino acids: CSVIEGSYEQYF. CDR3 sequence (DNA): TGCAGCGTTATTGAGGGGTCCTACGAGCAGTACTTC.